These 31 T cell receptor beta chains share one sample of origin, sequenced in a study of blood T cell repertoires in COVID-19. The method was immunoSEQ multiplex PCR; TCRdb's version includes in-frame clones alone and lacks a portion of them. The table records around 140,000 clones, about 80% of them present only once. Material: PBMCs or T cells enriched from blood (not recorded which). These receptors were collected from a man aged 35 to 55 with acute COVID-19.

The chain couples TRBV7-9 to TRBJ2-2; 8 bases are a match to TRBD2. Trimming removed 4 bases from V and 0 bases from J; junction bases left unmatched: 1. This CDR3 has 15 amino acids. Germline V gives CDR1 SEHNR, CDR2 FQNEAQ (reference sequence). The chain's CDR3 is CASSSGLANTGELFF. The CDR3 DNA follows: TGTGCCAGCAGCTCGGGACTAGCGAACACCGGGGAGCTGTTTTTT.

The V gene is TRBV19, the J gene TRBJ1-1; 11 nucleotides match TRBD1. The CDR3 has 15 residues. CDR1 is LNHDA and CDR2 is SQIVND in the germline V gene (reference sequence). The V gene end was trimmed by 8 bases and the J gene end by 4 bases; junction bases not matched to a gene: 9. CDR3 region: CASWTGGVGITEAFF. The DNA for the CDR3 is TGTGCCAGTTGGACAGGGGGCGTCGGGATCACTGAAGCTTTCTTT.

The rearrangement uses TRBV6-5 and TRBJ2-2, with 11 positions matching TRBD2. This CDR3 comprises 16 residues. The germline V gene encodes CDR1 MNHEY and CDR2 SVGAGI. After removal of 4 bases from V and 2 bases from J, the junction contained 3 bases not matched to a gene. The CDR3 sequence: CASSSLAGGNTGELFF. DNA for the CDR3: TGTGCCAGCAGTTCGCTAGCGGGAGGAAACACCGGGGAGCTGTTTTTT.

The chain has TRBV4-1 and TRBJ2-1; D is ambiguous. Germline V CDR1 and CDR2: MGHRA, YSYEKL. Trimming removed 1 base at V and 10 bases at J, with 5 bases between. CDR3 length: 11 residues. CDR3 nucleotides: TGCGCCAGCAGCCAAGGCTACGAGCAGTTCTTC. Its protein product is CASSQGYEQFF.

The V call is TRBV5-1, the J call TRBJ1-2; 8 positions agree with TRBD1. V was pared by 2 bases and J by 0 bases, with 6 bases of the junction left unmatched. CDR1 is SGHRS and CDR2 is YFSETQ in the germline V gene. This CDR3 spans 16 amino acids. CDR3 sequence reads: CASSLAGGFTNYGYTF. The DNA for the CDR3 is TGCGCCAGCAGCTTAGCAGGGGGCTTCACTAACTATGGCTACACCTTC. Full variable domain (outside the CDR3, taken from reference TRBV5-1 and TRBJ1-2): KAGVTQTPRYLIKTRGQQVTLSCSPISGHRSVSWYQQTPGQGLQFLFEYFSETQRNKGNFPGRFSGRQFSNSRSEMNVSTLELGDSALYLCASSLAGGFTNYGYTFGSGTRLTVV.

This chain joins TRBV2 and TRBJ2-5, with 8 bases aligning to TRBD2. CDR3 size: 16 residues. J was trimmed by 0 bases and V by 8 bases; bases with no gene match: 11. Germline V gene data show CDR1 as SNHLY and CDR2 as FYNNEI. Here the CDR3 reads CASVELAATYQETQYF. For the CDR3, the DNA is TGTGCCAGCGTCGAACTAGCGGCCACGTACCAAGAGACCCAGTACTTC.

The chain is built from TRBV28 and TRBJ2-3; D is unclear. Per the germline V gene, CDR1 is MDHEN and CDR2 is SYDVKM. Trimming left V 8 bases short and J 0 bases short, with 15 bases between. The CDR3 totals 15 residues. The CDR3 is CASPPRRFSTDTQYF. The CDR3 coding sequence is TGTGCCAGCCCCCCCCGGCGGTTTAGCACAGATACGCAGTATTTT. Full variable domain (missing parts from reference TRBV28 and TRBJ2-3): DVKVTQSSRYLVKRTGEKVFLECVQDMDHENMFWYRQDPGLGLRLIYFSYDVKMKEKGDIPEGYSVSREKKERFSLILESASTNQTSMYLCASPPRRFSTDTQYFGPGTRLTVL.

This chain joins TRBV15 and TRBJ2-1; a weak D match, TRBD1 (6 bases). The CDR3 is 14 residues long. With 7 bases removed from V and 8 bases from J, the gap between germline ends came to 18 bases. CDR1 and CDR2 from the germline V gene are LNHNV and YYDKDF (reference sequence). The DNA for the CDR3 is TGTGCCACCAAGACAAGACAGGATCAGCATGAGCAGTTCTTC. Protein product: CATKTRQDQHEQFF.

The chain uses TRBV28 and TRBJ1-5, with 7 bases lining up with TRBD1. CDR1 is MDHEN and CDR2 is SYDVKM in the germline V gene. V shed 6 bases, J shed 1 base, and the junction held 6 bases outside the gene matches. This CDR3 comprises 15 residues. The CDR3 DNA reads TGTGCCAGCAGAAGGACAGGAGCAAGCAATCAGCCCCAGCATTTT. It encodes CASRRTGASNQPQHF. The full variable domain, with the rest looked up from reference TRBV28 and TRBJ1-5, is DVKVTQSSRYLVKRTGEKVFLECVQDMDHENMFWYRQDPGLGLRLIYFSYDVKMKEKGDIPEGYSVSREKKERFSLILESASTNQTSMYLCASRRTGASNQPQHFGDGTRLSIL.

This chain connects TRBV10-3 to TRBJ2-7; no firm D call. The CDR3 consists of 11 residues. V lost 8 bases to trimming and J lost 2 bases, with 7 bases between them. Per germline, CDR1 ENHRY and CDR2 SYGVKD. CDR3 in DNA: TGTGCCATCGGTACAGCCTACGAGCAGTACTTC. Its translation is CAIGTAYEQYF.

This clone appeared a single time. V is TRBV28 and J is TRBJ2-7; D ambiguous. Trimming removed 2 bases at V and 4 bases at J, with 12 bases between. Germline V gives CDR1 MDHEN, CDR2 SYDVKM. The CDR3 contains 14 residues. The CDR3 region is CASSLGQAPYEQYF. CDR3 DNA sequence: TGTGCCAGCAGTTTAGGGCAGGCACCTTACGAGCAGTACTTC.

The chain employs TRBV3-1 (or the pseudogene TRBV3-2) and TRBJ2-1, with 7 positions matching TRBD2. The CDR3 totals 12 residues. Germline V gene data show CDR1 as LGHDT and CDR2 as YNNKEL (reference sequence). V lost 2 bases, J lost 10 bases, and 2 bases stayed unmatched. The CDR3 DNA is TGTGCCAGCAGCCAAATGGGAGGGGAGCAGTTCTTC. Its protein is CASSQMGGEQFF.

The rearrangement links TRBV6-6 to TRBJ2-7, with 8 bases matching TRBD2. The CDR3 has 14 amino acids. The junction had 3 bases not matched to a gene; V was cut back by 2 bases and J by 3 bases. The V gene's germline CDR1 is MNHNY and CDR2 SVGAGI (reference sequence). The DNA of the CDR3 is TGTGCCAGCAGTTACGGGCGGGAGGACTACGAGCAGTACTTC. It specifies CASSYGREDYEQYF.

The V gene is TRBV19, the J gene TRBJ2-1, with D hard to call. Germline V CDR1 and CDR2: LNHDA, SQIVND (reference sequence). Trimming left V 6 bases short and J 9 bases short, with 9 bases between. The CDR3 contains 11 residues. In nucleotides, the CDR3 is TGTGCCAGTAGAAACCTCGGTGAGCAGTTCTTC. Translated, it gives CASRNLGEQFF.

CDR3 bases: TGTGCCAGCAGCTATGGACTAGCGGGAGCAGGCGAGCAGTTCTTC. Its translation: CASSYGLAGAGEQFF. The J gene is TRBJ2-1, the V gene TRBV27, with 13 positions matching TRBD2. The J segment lost 10 bases and the V segment lost 6 bases, leaving 9 bases of the junction unmatched. Germline values: CDR1 MNHEY, CDR2 SMNVEV (reference sequence). The CDR3 is made up of 15 amino acids.

This clone was counted once. The chain uses TRBV4-1 and TRBJ1-6; D is possibly TRBD1 (5 bases). V was trimmed by 0 bases and J by 8 bases, leaving 14 bases between them. Germline CDR1 is MGHRA and CDR2 is YSYEKL. The length of the CDR3 is 16 residues. Here the CDR3 DNA reads TGCGCCAGCAGCCAAGACGGACAAGCCATTTATTCACCCCTCCACTTT. Translating it yields CASSQDGQAIYSPLHF.

Worth noting for this clone: Distinct nucleotide sequences in the sample also encode this CDR3. V gene TRBV28 combines with J gene TRBJ1-5; weak D call: TRBD1 (5 bases). Germline CDR1 MDHEN, CDR2 SYDVKM. The ends were cut back, 4 bases at V and 0 bases at J, with 7 bases in the middle. This CDR3 is 14 amino acids long. The chain's CDR3 is CASSSGGSNQPQHF. In DNA, the CDR3 is TGTGCCAGCAGTTCCGGGGGTAGCAATCAGCCCCAGCATTTT.

This clone has a single count. This CDR3 reads CASSLDRGQSPLHF. As DNA, the CDR3 is TGTGCCAGCAGCTTAGACAGGGGTCAATCACCCCTCCACTTT. The chain is built from TRBV7-9 and TRBJ1-6; the match to TRBD1 covers 7 bases. CDR1 is SEHNR, CDR2 FQNEAQ, per germline (reference sequence). J was trimmed by 10 bases and V by 1 base; bases with no gene match: 4. The CDR3 has 14 residues.

V usage is TRBV5-1 and J usage is TRBJ2-1; a possible D gene is TRBD2 (6 bases). In germline, CDR1 is SGHRS, CDR2 YFSETQ. The CDR3 is 15 residues long. Trimming took off 0 bases at V and 10 bases at J, with 17 bases between the two ends. The CDR3 reads CASSLGGDPWGEQFF. CDR3 sequence (DNA): TGCGCCAGCAGCTTGGGCGGGGACCCTTGGGGGGAGCAGTTCTTC. The full variable domain, its missing parts supplied by reference TRBV5-1 and TRBJ2-1, is KAGVTQTPRYLIKTRGQQVTLSCSPISGHRSVSWYQQTPGQGLQFLFEYFSETQRNKGNFPGRFSGRQFSNSRSEMNVSTLELGDSALYLCASSLGGDPWGEQFFGPGTRLTVL.

The chain links TRBV28 to TRBJ2-2; 7 nucleotides align to TRBD2. Trimming took 5 bases from V and 0 from J; bases not matched to a gene: 0. The CDR3 covers 14 residues. Germline CDR1 and CDR2: MDHEN and SYDVKM. The CDR3 is CASSSGTNTGELFF. Here the CDR3 DNA reads TGTGCCAGCAGTAGCGGGACGAACACCGGGGAGCTGTTTTTT.

This rearrangement joins TRBV3-1 (or the pseudogene TRBV3-2) to TRBJ2-1; D perhaps matches TRBD2 (5 bases). This CDR3 has 12 amino acids. Trimming stripped 4 bases from V and 15 bases from J, with 16 bases between. The germline V gene encodes CDR1 LGHDT and CDR2 YNNKEL (reference sequence). CDR3: CASSRFTSEPFF. The DNA of the CDR3 is TGTGCCAGCAGCCGCTTCACTAGTGAACCGTTCTTC.

This clone was counted a few times. This chain links TRBV12-3 or TRBV12-4 with TRBJ1-5, with D tentatively TRBD1 (6 bases). Trimming took off 6 bases at V and 6 bases at J, with 12 bases between the two ends. There are 13 residues in the CDR3. CDR3 in DNA: TGTGCCAGCAGGGAGAGGGGGAGTCAGCCCCAGCATTTT. Its translation is CASRERGSQPQHF.

V is TRBV11-3 and J is TRBJ2-5; TRBD1 matches at 7 bases. Germline CDR1 is SGHNT and CDR2 is YENEEA. This CDR3 region has 13 residues. The ends lost 1 base at V and 5 bases at J; junction bases unmatched: 1. CDR3 protein: CASSLVGGETQYF. In nucleotides, the CDR3 is TGTGCCAGCAGCTTAGTAGGGGGCGAGACCCAGTACTTC.

J is TRBJ2-3 and V is TRBV19; 15 positions match TRBD2. Germline V gene lookup returns CDR1 LNHDA and CDR2 SQIVND (reference sequence). Germline trimming cut 0 bases from V and 4 bases from J; bases unmatched to any gene: 8. This CDR3 is 19 amino acids long. This chain's CDR3 is CASSIELGLAGGVPDTQYF. DNA of the CDR3: TGTGCCAGTAGTATAGAGCTGGGACTAGCGGGAGGCGTGCCAGATACGCAGTATTTT.

The rearrangement uses TRBV10-3 and TRBJ1-2, with 7 nucleotides matching TRBD1. V lost 4 bases to trimming and J lost 5 bases; unmatched junction nucleotides: 10. CDR3 length: 15 amino acids. CDR1 ENHRY and CDR2 SYGVKD come from the germline V gene. CDR3 sequence reads: CAISVDRAVGYGYTF. CDR3 sequence (DNA): TGTGCCATCAGTGTCGACAGGGCTGTTGGATATGGCTACACCTTC.

The chain joins TRBV6-1 to TRBJ1-2; D is unclear. The germline V gene has CDR1 MNHNS and CDR2 SASEGT. V gave up 1 base and J gave up 5 bases, with 11 bases separating them. The CDR3 runs to 14 residues. The DNA of the CDR3 is TGTGCCAGCAGTGAAGTATCAGCGGGGTATGGCTACACCTTC. Residues: CASSEVSAGYGYTF.

The rearrangement joins TRBV6-6 to TRBJ1-2; 9 bases map to TRBD1. Germline V gene sequence: CDR1 MNHNY, CDR2 SVGAGI (reference sequence). This CDR3 region has 15 residues. J gave up 7 bases and V 7 bases, and 13 bases lay outside the gene matches. In nucleotides, the CDR3 is TGTGCCAGCATTAAGACAGGGGGGAACCTCTCTGGCTACACCTTC. Translation gives CASIKTGGNLSGYTF.

This sequence joins TRBV7-9 and TRBJ2-7; D possibly corresponds to TRBD1 (5 bases). The CDR3 is 14 residues long. V was pared by 0 bases and J by 5 bases, with 11 bases between. Germline CDR1 SEHNR, CDR2 FQNEAQ (reference sequence). As DNA, the CDR3 is TGTGCCAGCAGCTTAGCAGGACACGCCGACGAGCAGTACTTC. Translating it yields CASSLAGHADEQYF.

V usage is TRBV27 and J usage is TRBJ2-5; D ambiguous. The V end lost 7 bases, the J end lost 5 bases, and 14 bases lay between the germline ends. This CDR3 region has 13 residues. Germline V CDR1 and CDR2: MNHEY, SMNVEV (reference sequence). This CDR3 is CASKRISGETQYF. The CDR3 DNA follows: TGTGCCAGCAAACGTATCTCCGGGGAGACCCAGTACTTC.

V gene TRBV29-1 combines with J gene TRBJ1-1; 7 bases map to TRBD1. Per germline, CDR1 SQVTM and CDR2 ANQGSEA. This CDR3 comprises 11 residues. The CDR3 here is CTGTENTEAFF. The CDR3, as DNA: TGCACCGGGACAGAGAACACTGAAGCTTTCTTT.

The CDR3 sequence is CADEGHPRTGELFF. The CDR3 nucleotides read TGTGCCGACGAGGGACACCCGCGGACCGGGGAGCTGTTTTTT. The chain combines TRBV30 with TRBJ2-2; D might be TRBD1 (6 bases). V lost 8 bases and J lost 5, with 18 bases in between. CDR3 size: 14 residues. Per the germline V gene, CDR1 is GTSNPN and CDR2 is SVGIG (reference sequence).